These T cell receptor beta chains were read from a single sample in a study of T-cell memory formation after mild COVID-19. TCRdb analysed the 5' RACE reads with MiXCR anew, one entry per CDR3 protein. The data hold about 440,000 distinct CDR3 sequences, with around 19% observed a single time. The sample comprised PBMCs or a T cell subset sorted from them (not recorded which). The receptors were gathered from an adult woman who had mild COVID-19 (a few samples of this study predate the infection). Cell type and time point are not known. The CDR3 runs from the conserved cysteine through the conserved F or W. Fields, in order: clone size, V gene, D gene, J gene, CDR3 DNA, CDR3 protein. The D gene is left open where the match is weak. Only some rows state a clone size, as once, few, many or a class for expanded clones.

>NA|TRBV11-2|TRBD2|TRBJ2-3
TGTGCCAGCAGCTCCACCGGGACTAGCGGCCTAATGGCGGATACGCAGTATTTT
CASSSTGTSGLMADTQYF
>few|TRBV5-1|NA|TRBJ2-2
TGCGCCAGCACCGATCTAAGCGGGAACACCGGGGAGCTGTTTTTT
CASTDLSGNTGELFF
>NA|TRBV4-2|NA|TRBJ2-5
TGTGCCAGCAGCCAAGACGGTGGAAGACAAGAGACCCAGTACTTC
CASSQDGGRQETQYF
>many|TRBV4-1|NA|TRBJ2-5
TGCGCCAGCAGCCGTTCAGGGGTGGAGACCCAGTACTTC
CASSRSGVETQYF
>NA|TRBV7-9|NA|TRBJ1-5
TGTGCCAGCAGCTCAGACAGACAGCCCCAGCATTTT
CASSSDRQPQHF
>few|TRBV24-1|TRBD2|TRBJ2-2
TGTGCCACCAGTTCCACGACTAGCGGGAGTTTCCGGGTCCCCGGGGAGCTGTTTTTT
CATSSTTSGSFRVPGELFF
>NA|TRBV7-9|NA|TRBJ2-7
TGTGCCAGCAGCGCTTTGACGACAGCCTCCTACGAGCAGTACTTC
CASSALTTASYEQYF
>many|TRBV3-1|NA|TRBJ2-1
TGTGCCAGCAGACTAGGAGGGAAAAAGCTTGACTTC
CASRLGGKKLDF
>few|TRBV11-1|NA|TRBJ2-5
TGTGCCAGCAGCTTAGCCCAAACCCAAGAGACCCAGTACTTC
CASSLAQTQETQYF
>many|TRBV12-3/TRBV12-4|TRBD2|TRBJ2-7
TGTGCCAGCAGGGGGACTAGCGGGAGCGCCTACGAGCAGTACTTC
CASRGTSGSAYEQYF
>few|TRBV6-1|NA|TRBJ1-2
TGTGCCAGCAGTGAAGCGGCATCCCAAGCATACTATGGCTACACCTTC
CASSEAASQAYYGYTF
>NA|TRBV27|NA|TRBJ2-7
TGTGCCAGCAGGAAGGGGCAGGGCTACTACGAGCAGTACTTC
CASRKGQGYYEQYF
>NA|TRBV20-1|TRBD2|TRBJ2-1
TGCAGTGCTAAAGGGACTAGCGGCCCCGAGCAGTTCTTC
CSAKGTSGPEQFF
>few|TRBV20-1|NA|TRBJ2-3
TGCAGTGCTAACCAGGCGCCCACAGATACGCAGTATTTT
CSANQAPTDTQYF
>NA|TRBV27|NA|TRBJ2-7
TGTGCCAGCAGACAGACAGGTCTCAACGAGCAGTACTTC
CASRQTGLNEQYF
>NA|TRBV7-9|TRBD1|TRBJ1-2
TGTGCCAGCAGCCCCAGGGACAGGGAAAGGAGCTACACCTTC
CASSPRDRERSYTF
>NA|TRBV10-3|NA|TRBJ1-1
TGTGCCATCAGTGAGTGGGCGCTTAAGAACACTGAAGCTTTCTTT
CAISEWALKNTEAFF
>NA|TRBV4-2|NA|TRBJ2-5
TGTGCCAGCAGCCAAGATGATAAAGGCGAGACCCAGTACTTC
CASSQDDKGETQYF
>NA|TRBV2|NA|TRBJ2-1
TGTGCCAGCAGCTCCCGGTATGAGCAGTTCTTC
CASSSRYEQFF
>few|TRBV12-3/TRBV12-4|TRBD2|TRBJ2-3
TGTGCCAGCAGTTTCCGGCTAGCGGGAGCAGGCACAGATACGCAGTATTTT
CASSFRLAGAGTDTQYF
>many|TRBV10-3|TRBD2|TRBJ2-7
TGTGCCATCAGTTTGGCTAGCGGGGGGCCCTACGAGCAGTACTTC
CAISLASGGPYEQYF
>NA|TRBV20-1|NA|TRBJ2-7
TGCAGTGCTAGAGATCTGAACACGTACGAGCAGTACTTC
CSARDLNTYEQYF
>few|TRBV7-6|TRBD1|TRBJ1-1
TGTGCCAGCAGCCCCCAGATGGCAGGGGGTAACACTGAAGCTTTCTTT
CASSPQMAGGNTEAFF
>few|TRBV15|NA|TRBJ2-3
TGTGCCACCAGCAGCGACCAGCGGGCTAGGATACCTAGCACAGATACGCAGTATTTT
CATSSDQRARIPSTDTQYF
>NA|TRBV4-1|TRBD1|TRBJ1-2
TGCGCCAGCAGCCAAGCCACTGGACAGGGAAGGTATGGCTACACCTTC
CASSQATGQGRYGYTF
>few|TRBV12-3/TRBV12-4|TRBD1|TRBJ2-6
TGTGCCAGCAGCCAGACAGGGACTGGGGCCAACGTCCTGACTTTC
CASSQTGTGANVLTF
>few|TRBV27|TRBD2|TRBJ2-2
TGTGCCAGCTCTCCTCGCCGACTAGCGGGGGGGGGCGGGGAGCTGTTTTTT
CASSPRRLAGGGGELFF
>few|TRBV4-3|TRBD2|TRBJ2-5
TGCGCCAGCAGCCAAGCGGCCCGGGGACTAGCGAGCCAAGAGACCCAGTACTTC
CASSQAARGLASQETQYF
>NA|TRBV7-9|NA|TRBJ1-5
TGTGCCAGCAGCGCCTCGAAGTGGGGACATCGCAATCAGCCCCAGCATTTT
CASSASKWGHRNQPQHF
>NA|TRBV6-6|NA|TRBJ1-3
TGTGCCAGCAGTTACTTGGAGGGGGCTGGAAACACCATATATTTT
CASSYLEGAGNTIYF
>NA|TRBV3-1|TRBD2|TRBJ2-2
TGTGCCAGCAGCCAAGTGGGAGGGGTCGGCACTGGGGAGCTGTTTTTT
CASSQVGGVGTGELFF
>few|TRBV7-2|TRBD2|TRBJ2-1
TGTGCCAGCAGCTTAGCCCAGACTAGCGGGAGGTACTCCTACAATGAGCAGTTCTTC
CASSLAQTSGRYSYNEQFF
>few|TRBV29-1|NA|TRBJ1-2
TGCAGCGTCCCCAAGGTCCCAGGGAATGACTTCTATGGCTACACCTTC
CSVPKVPGNDFYGYTF